This T cell receptor (beta chain) is from a study of regulatory T cells in long-lasting Graves disease. Study-level results: The study found persistent patients shared more public clonotypes (more than 2,500) than new patients (approximately 870).

Time point specified: newly diagnosed GD, antithyroid drugs for less than 3 months. Researchers made the TCR library from RNA that was extracted from PBMCs. A blood draw put roughly 10 milliliters of peripheral blood into EDTA tubes. In building TCR beta libraries, iRepertoire HTBI primers were used together with Arm-PCR of CDR3 regions. Original handling: The samples included roughly 61 TRBV and roughly 14 TRBJ segments. From the multiplex PCR reads, TCRdb called clonotypes with MiXCR, one entry per CDR3 protein. The V and J calls were determined by TCRdb, not by the authors. The profile shows over 500,000 distinct CDR3 sequences, 15% to 20% of them singletons. The CDR3 sequence is 16 residues long. Deletions cut 3 bases from V and 2 bases from J, with 14 bases between. Germline CDR1 is LGHNA and CDR2 is YSLEER. A word on this clonotype: Its antigen is unknown.

This sample was shared with a second study, whose subject was T cells in Graves' hyperthyroidism and ophthalmopathy.

The origin of this receptor is a young woman with Graves disease. The rearrangement links TRBV4-3 to TRBJ2-1; the D is unclear. The sample in question was peripheral blood mononuclear cells (PBMCs), obtained at new diagnosis, from a patient treated with antithyroid drugs. CDR3 loop: CASSHDWQPAYNEQFF. DNA for the CDR3: TGCGCCAGCAGCCACGACTGGCAGCCCGCCTACAATGAGCAGTTCTTC.